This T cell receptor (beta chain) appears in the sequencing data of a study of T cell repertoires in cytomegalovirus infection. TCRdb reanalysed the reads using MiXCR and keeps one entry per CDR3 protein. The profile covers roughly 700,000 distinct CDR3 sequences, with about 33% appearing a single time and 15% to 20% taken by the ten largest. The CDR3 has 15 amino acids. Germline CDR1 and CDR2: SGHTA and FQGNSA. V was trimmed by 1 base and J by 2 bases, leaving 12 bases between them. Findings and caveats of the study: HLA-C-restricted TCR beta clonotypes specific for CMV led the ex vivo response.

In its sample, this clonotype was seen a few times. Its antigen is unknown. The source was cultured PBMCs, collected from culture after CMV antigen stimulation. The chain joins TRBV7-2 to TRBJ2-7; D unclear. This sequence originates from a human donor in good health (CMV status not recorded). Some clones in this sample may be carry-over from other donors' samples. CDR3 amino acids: CASSLDWAAPYEQYF. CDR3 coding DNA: TGTGCCAGCAGCTTAGACTGGGCGGCGCCCTACGAGCAGTACTTC.